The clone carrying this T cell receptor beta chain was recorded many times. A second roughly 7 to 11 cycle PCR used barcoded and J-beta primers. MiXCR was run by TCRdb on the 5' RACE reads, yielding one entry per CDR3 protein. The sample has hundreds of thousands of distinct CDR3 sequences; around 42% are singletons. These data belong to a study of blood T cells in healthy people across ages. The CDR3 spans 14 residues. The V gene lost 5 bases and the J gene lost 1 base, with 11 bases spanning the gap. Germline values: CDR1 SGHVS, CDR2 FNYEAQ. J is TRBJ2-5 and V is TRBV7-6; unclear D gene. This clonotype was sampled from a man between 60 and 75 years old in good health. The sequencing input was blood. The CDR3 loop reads CASSPRGVQETQYF. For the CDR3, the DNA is TGTGCCAGCAGCCCCAGAGGTGTCCAAGAGACCCAGTACTTC.